This TCR beta chain was profiled in a study of blood T cell repertoires in COVID-19. Study in general: The cDNA or gDNA used as material had been derived from T cells, B-cell-depleted T cells, or PBMCs.

This table comes from immunoSEQ multiplex PCR, and its TCRdb copy is limited to in-frame clones, with some not included. Of about 200,000 clones listed, roughly 77% are singletons. The CDR3 consists of 13 residues. With V trimmed by 1 base and J by 5 bases, 2 bases remained unmatched. CDR1 is SQVTM, CDR2 ANQGSEA, per germline. Categorization into cohorts depended on clinical history that participants reported. The sample consisted of PBMCs or T cells enriched from blood (not recorded which). The chain carries TRBV29-1 and TRBJ2-3; 8 bases agree with TRBD2. The receptor was derived from a woman between 45 and 65 years old with acute COVID-19. CDR3 nucleotides: TGCAGCGTTGAAGTGGCGGGGGGAGATACGCAGTATTTT. Protein: CSVEVAGGDTQYF.